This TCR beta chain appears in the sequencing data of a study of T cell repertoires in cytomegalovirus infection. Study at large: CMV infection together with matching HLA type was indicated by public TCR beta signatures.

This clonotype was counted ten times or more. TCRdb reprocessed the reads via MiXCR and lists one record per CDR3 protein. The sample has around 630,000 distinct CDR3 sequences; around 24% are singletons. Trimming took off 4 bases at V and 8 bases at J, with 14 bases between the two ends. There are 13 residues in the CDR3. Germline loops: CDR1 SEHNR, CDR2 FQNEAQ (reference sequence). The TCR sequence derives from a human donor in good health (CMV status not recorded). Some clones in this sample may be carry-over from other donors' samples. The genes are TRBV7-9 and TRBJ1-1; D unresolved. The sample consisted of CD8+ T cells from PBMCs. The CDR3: CASSSPGPREAFF. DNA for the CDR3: TGTGCCAGCAGCTCCCCTGGACCTAGAGAAGCTTTCTTT. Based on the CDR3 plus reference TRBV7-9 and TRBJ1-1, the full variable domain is DTGVSQNPRHKITKRGQNVTFRCDPISEHNRLYWYRQTLGQGPEFLTYFQNEAQLEKSRLLSDRFSAERPKGSFSTLEIQRTEQGDSAMYLCASSSPGPREAFFGQGTRLTVV.